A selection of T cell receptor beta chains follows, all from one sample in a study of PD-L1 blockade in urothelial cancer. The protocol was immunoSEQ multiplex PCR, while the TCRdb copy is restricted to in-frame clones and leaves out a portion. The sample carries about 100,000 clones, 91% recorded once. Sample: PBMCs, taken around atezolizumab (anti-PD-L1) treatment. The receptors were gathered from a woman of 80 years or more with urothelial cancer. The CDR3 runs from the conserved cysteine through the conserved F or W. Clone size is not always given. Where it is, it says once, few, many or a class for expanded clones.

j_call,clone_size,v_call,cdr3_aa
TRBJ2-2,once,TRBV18,CASAGQLTAGELFF
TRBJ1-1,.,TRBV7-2,CASSAHQGLYDVEAFF
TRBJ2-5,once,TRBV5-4,CASSLEGEGYLGKTQYF
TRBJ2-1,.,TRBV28,CASSVTGVEQFF
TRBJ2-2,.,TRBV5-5,CASSLGLAGNTGELFF
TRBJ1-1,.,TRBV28,CASSRRFGTGPDAEAFF
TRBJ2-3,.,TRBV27,CASRRLGGTPGDTQYF
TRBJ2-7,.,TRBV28,CASSTGLAVYEQYF
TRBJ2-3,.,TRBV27,CASRSGRGGTDTQYF
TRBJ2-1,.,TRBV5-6,CASSLGPSDYNEQFF
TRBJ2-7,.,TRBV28,CASIRTGGYEQYF
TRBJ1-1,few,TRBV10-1,CASSESPDTEAFF
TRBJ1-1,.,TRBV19,CASSIQGTEAFF
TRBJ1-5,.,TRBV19,CASSIGPPGGMQPQHF
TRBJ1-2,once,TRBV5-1,CASSFGLVGYGYTF
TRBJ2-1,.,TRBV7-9,CASSLATRRGEQFF
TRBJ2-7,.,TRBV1,CTSSLASPWSYF
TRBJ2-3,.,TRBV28,CASSLPSGVPDTQYF
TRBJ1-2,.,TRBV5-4,CASSTRLGQGADGYTF
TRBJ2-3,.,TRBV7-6,CASSLATGRTDTQYF
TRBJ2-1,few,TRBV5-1,CASSLDLAGSYNEQFF
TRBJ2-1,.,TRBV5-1,CASSQVVARDPYNEQFF
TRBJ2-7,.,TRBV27,CASSFSGRSPYEQYF
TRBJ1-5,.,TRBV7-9,CASSFTTRDQPQHF
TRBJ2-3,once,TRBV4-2,CASSSTTPGEGGTQYF
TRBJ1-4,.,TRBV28,CASSYLAEKLFF
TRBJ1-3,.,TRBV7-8,CASSQGLNSGNTIYF
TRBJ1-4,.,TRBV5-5,CASSLAGSGLTNEKLFF
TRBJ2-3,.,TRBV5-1,CASSLGLLSGGGATDTQYF
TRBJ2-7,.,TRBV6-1,CATKTYASSYEQYF
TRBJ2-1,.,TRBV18,CASSPGLAGLAEQFF
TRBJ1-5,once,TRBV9,CASSVTGDSNQPQHF
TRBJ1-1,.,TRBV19,CASSRPMTGPHTEAFF
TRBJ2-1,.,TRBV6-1,CASSELAGGYNEQFF
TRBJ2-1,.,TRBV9,CASSVGVTSGTYNEQFF
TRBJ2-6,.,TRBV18,CASSPQGQGLLSGANVLTF
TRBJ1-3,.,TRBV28,CASETGGASGNTIYF
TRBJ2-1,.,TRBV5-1,CASSLIAGGSEQFF
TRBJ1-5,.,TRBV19,CASSMTGGNQPQHF